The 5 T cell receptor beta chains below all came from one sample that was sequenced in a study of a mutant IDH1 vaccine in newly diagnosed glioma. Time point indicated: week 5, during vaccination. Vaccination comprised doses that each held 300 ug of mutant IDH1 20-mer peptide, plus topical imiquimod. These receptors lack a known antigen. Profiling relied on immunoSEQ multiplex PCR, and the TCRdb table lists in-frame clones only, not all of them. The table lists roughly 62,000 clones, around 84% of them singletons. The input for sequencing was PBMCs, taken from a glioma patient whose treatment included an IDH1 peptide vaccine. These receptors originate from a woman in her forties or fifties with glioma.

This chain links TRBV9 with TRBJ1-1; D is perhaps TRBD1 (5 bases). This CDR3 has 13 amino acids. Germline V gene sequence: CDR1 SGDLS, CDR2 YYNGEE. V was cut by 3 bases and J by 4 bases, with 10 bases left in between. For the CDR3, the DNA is TGTGCCAGCAGCGCCAAGGGGAGCACTGAAGCTTTCTTT. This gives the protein CASSAKGSTEAFF.

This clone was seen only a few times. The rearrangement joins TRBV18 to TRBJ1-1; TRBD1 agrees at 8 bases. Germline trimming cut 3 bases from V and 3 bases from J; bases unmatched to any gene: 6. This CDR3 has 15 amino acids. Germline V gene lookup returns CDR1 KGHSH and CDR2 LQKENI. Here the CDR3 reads CASSPNYRGDTEAFF. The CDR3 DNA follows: TGTGCCAGCTCACCGAACTACAGGGGGGACACTGAAGCTTTCTTT.

This CDR3 reads CASSTTGQWYGYTF. CDR3 DNA: TGTGCCAGCAGTACGACAGGGCAATGGTATGGCTACACCTTC. This rearrangement joins TRBV28 to TRBJ1-2, with TRBD1 identical over 7 bases. The germline gives CDR1 MDHEN, CDR2 SYDVKM. The V gene end was trimmed by 5 bases and the J gene end by 5 bases; junction bases not matched to a gene: 8. The CDR3 extends over 14 amino acids.

CDR3 DNA: TGTGCCAGCAGCCTCGGATGGCAAACTAATGAAAAACTGTTTTTT. Translating gives CASSLGWQTNEKLFF. The rearrangement links TRBV7-8 to TRBJ1-4; no definite D call. CDR1 and CDR2 from the germline V gene are SGHVS and FQNEAQ. Trimming cost V 5 bases and J 1 base, with 11 bases left between them. This CDR3 region has 15 residues.

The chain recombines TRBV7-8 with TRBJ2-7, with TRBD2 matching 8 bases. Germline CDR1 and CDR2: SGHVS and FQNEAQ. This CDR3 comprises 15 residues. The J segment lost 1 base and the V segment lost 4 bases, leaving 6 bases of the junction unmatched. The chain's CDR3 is CASSYDQRGSYEQYF. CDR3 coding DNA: TGTGCCAGCAGCTACGACCAGCGGGGGTCCTACGAGCAGTACTTC.